These 21 T cell receptor beta chains originate from one sample sequenced in a study of T cell responses to AZD1222 COVID-19 vaccine. The assay was immunoSEQ multiplex PCR, and TCRdb's table has in-frame clones only and misses some. The sample includes over 85,000 clones, about four fifths seen only once; the top ten take approximately 5%. This sample comprised peripheral blood, obtained on day 0 of AZD1222 vaccination. The origin of the receptors is an adult in good health.

V is TRBV7-2 and J is TRBJ2-3; D call uncertain. Germline CDR1 is SGHTA and CDR2 is FQGNSA. Trimming left V 5 bases short and J 2 bases short, with 5 bases between. The CDR3 length is 12 residues. CDR3 sequence: CASSPSTDTQYF. For the CDR3, the DNA is TGTGCCAGCAGCCCGTCCACAGATACGCAGTATTTT.

The chain joins TRBV12-2 to TRBJ1-1. TRBV12-2 is flagged as a pseudogene. The CDR3 extends over 13 amino acids. DNA of the CDR3: TGTGCAAGTCGCTTAGGGTTAGGGAATGAAGCTTTCTTT. Amino acid sequence: CASRLGLGNEAFF.

The chain combines TRBV7-7 with TRBJ2-1; 9 positions agree with TRBD1. The CDR3 has 15 residues. Germline lookup yields CDR1 SSHAT and CDR2 FNYEAQ (reference sequence). J gave up 3 bases and V 5 bases, and 5 bases lay outside the gene matches. The CDR3: CASSRGTGNYNEQFF. The CDR3 bases are TGTGCCAGCAGCCGCGGGACAGGGAACTACAATGAGCAGTTCTTC.

The chain couples TRBV2 to TRBJ2-5, with TRBD2 identical over 10 bases. V was clipped by 2 bases and J by 9 bases; unmatched bases: 9. The CDR3 is 15 residues long. The germline V gene has CDR1 SNHLY and CDR2 FYNNEI. The CDR3 nucleotides are TGTGCCAGCAGTGAAACCCGGACTAGCGGTAGGGCCCAGTACTTC. Its protein product is CASSETRTSGRAQYF.

V usage is TRBV7-2 and J usage is TRBJ2-1, with 9 bases matching TRBD2. The CDR3 extends over 19 amino acids. Germline V lookup: CDR1 SGHTA, CDR2 FQGNSA. V lost 5 bases to trimming and J lost 0 bases; unmatched junction nucleotides: 14. The CDR3 coding sequence is TGTGCCAGCAGCCCAACGTTACTAGCGGGTCATAACTCCTACAATGAGCAGTTCTTC. It translates to CASSPTLLAGHNSYNEQFF.

The rearrangement joins TRBV18 to TRBJ1-3, with 9 nucleotides matching TRBD1. This CDR3 comprises 16 residues. V lost 6 bases and J lost 1; bases outside the gene matches: 7. Germline loops: CDR1 KGHSH, CDR2 LQKENI. CDR3 sequence reads: CASSPGQGQSGNTIYF. The CDR3 DNA reads TGTGCCAGCTCCCCAGGACAGGGGCAGTCTGGAAACACCATATATTTT.

The CDR3 DNA is TGTGCCAGCAGCTTAATAGCGGAAAATGAGCAGTTCTTC. Translating it yields CASSLIAENEQFF. The rearrangement uses TRBV7-2 and TRBJ2-1; D might be TRBD2 (6 bases). With 2 bases removed from V and 7 bases from J, the gap between germline ends came to 9 bases. CDR1 and CDR2 from the germline V gene are SGHTA and FQGNSA. CDR3 length: 13 amino acids.

The CDR3 region has the DNA TGTGCCAGCAGTTCTGTCAGGGCGGGCGAAAAACTGTTTTTT. Its protein product is CASSSVRAGEKLFF. The genes are TRBV6-6 and TRBJ1-4; tentative D call: TRBD1 (5 bases). Germline V gene lookup returns CDR1 MNHNY and CDR2 SVGAGI (reference sequence). V was trimmed by 4 bases and J by 8 bases, leaving 14 bases between them. CDR3 length equals 14 residues.

The rearrangement links TRBV6-5 to TRBJ1-4; 7 bases are shared with TRBD1. This CDR3 is 15 amino acids long. CDR1 is MNHEY and CDR2 is SVGAGI in the germline V gene. The J segment lost 6 bases and the V segment lost 2 bases, leaving 6 bases of the junction unmatched. This chain's CDR3 is CASSYATGLDEKLFF. DNA for the CDR3: TGTGCCAGCAGTTACGCGACAGGGTTGGATGAAAAACTGTTTTTT.

V and J are TRBV28 and TRBJ1-2; possibly TRBD1 for D (6 bases). The CDR3 has 14 amino acids. Germline V gene data show CDR1 as MDHEN and CDR2 as SYDVKM. V was clipped by 1 base and J by 8 bases, with 14 bases between them. The CDR3 here is CASSLSPGAAGYTF. DNA of the CDR3: TGTGCCAGCAGTTTATCTCCGGGGGCGGCGGGCTACACCTTC.

The chain joins TRBV6-5 to TRBJ2-3, with TRBD1 matching 12 bases. Germline V CDR1 and CDR2: MNHEY, SVGAGI. The length of the CDR3 is 16 residues. The ends lost 0 bases at V and 5 bases at J; junction bases unmatched: 3. The CDR3 protein is CASSYSGTGGIDTQYF. The CDR3 DNA reads as TGTGCCAGCAGTTACTCCGGGACAGGGGGCATAGATACGCAGTATTTT.

This clone has more than one count but fewer than ten. The rearrangement uses TRBV18 and TRBJ1-1; tentative D call: TRBD1 (5 bases). Per the germline V gene, CDR1 is KGHSH and CDR2 is LQKENI. Trimming stripped 0 bases from V and 4 bases from J, with 12 bases between. This CDR3 contains 15 residues. The DNA of the CDR3 is TGTGCCAGCTCACCACCTCATTCAGGGCGCACTGAAGCTTTCTTT. This gives the protein CASSPPHSGRTEAFF.

This clone occurred once. The chain recombines TRBV4-3 with TRBJ1-1; no clear D gene. Germline V CDR1 and CDR2: LGHNA, YSLEER. The CDR3 sequence is 15 residues long. V was clipped by 0 bases and J by 0 bases, with 8 bases between them. The CDR3 nucleotides are TGCGCCAGCAGCCAAGATTGGGTCCTGAACACTGAAGCTTTCTTT. It yields the protein CASSQDWVLNTEAFF.

This chain links TRBV11-1 with TRBJ2-1, with TRBD2 matching over 9 bases. Germline V gives CDR1 SGHAT, CDR2 FQDESV (reference sequence). CDR3 length: 15 amino acids. V dropped 6 bases and J dropped 6; count of bases not matched to a gene: 9. CDR3 sequence (DNA): TGTGCCAGCAGGGGAACAGGGCGGGGGGGCAATGAGCAGTTCTTC. Translation gives CASRGTGRGGNEQFF.

This rearrangement joins TRBV5-1 to TRBJ2-2; D tentatively fits TRBD1 or TRBD2 (5 bases each). V lost 4 bases to trimming and J lost 0 bases, with 10 bases between them. Germline V gene data show CDR1 as SGHRS and CDR2 as YFSETQ. The CDR3 is 15 residues long. Here the CDR3 DNA reads TGCGCCAGCAGCAGGGACCGCCCGAACACCGGGGAGCTGTTTTTT. Residues: CASSRDRPNTGELFF.

The chain links TRBV30 to TRBJ2-7, with D perhaps TRBD1 (5 bases). Germline CDR1 is GTSNPN and CDR2 is SVGIG (reference sequence). Trimming took 3 bases from V and 6 from J, leaving 12 bases between them. CDR3 length: 12 amino acids. The CDR3 sequence is CAWRRDQGEQYF. The CDR3 nucleotides are TGTGCCTGGAGAAGGGATCAGGGCGAGCAGTACTTC.

This clone was detected a few times. Other nucleotide sequences in the sample specify the same CDR3. The CDR3 protein is CASGLGQGKAFF. CDR3 coding DNA: TGTGCTAGTGGTTTGGGACAGGGTAAAGCTTTCTTT. The rearrangement links TRBV12-5 to TRBJ1-1; 7 bases match TRBD1. The CDR3 has 12 residues. Trimming at V came to 1 base and at J to 9 bases, leaving 2 bases not matched to a gene. The germline V gene has CDR1 LGHNT and CDR2 FRNRAP.

The chain joins TRBV18 to TRBJ2-7; no clear D gene. The CDR3 covers 12 residues. Trimming left V 5 bases short and J 3 bases short, with 8 bases between. The V gene's germline CDR1 is KGHSH and CDR2 LQKENI. CDR3 protein: CASSADGYEQYF. The CDR3 DNA reads TGTGCCAGCTCAGCGGACGGCTACGAGCAGTACTTC.

The chain is built from TRBV5-4 and TRBJ2-3, with TRBD2 matching 10 bases. The CDR3 loop spans 15 amino acids. CDR1 and CDR2 from the germline V gene are SGHNT and YYREEE (reference sequence). The J segment lost 1 base and the V segment lost 4 bases, leaving 3 bases of the junction unmatched. The CDR3 loop reads CASSRLAGGTDTQYF. The CDR3, as DNA: TGTGCCAGCAGCCGACTAGCGGGCGGCACAGATACGCAGTATTTT.

The chain has TRBV2 and TRBJ2-3, with D unclear. The length of the CDR3 is 15 residues. Deletions cut 6 bases from V and 0 bases from J, with 13 bases between. Germline V lookup: CDR1 SNHLY, CDR2 FYNNEI. CDR3: CASRGIGTSTDTQYF. CDR3 coding DNA: TGTGCCAGCAGGGGGATTGGTACTAGCACAGATACGCAGTATTTT.

This clone has just a few counts. The chain uses TRBV11-2 and TRBJ1-1, with 8 positions matching TRBD1. J was trimmed by 0 bases and V by 6 bases; bases with no gene match: 6. This CDR3 region has 15 residues. Germline lookup yields CDR1 SGHAT and CDR2 FQNNGV. In DNA form, the CDR3 reads TGTGCCAGCAGGAGGGACAGGACCCTGAACACTGAAGCTTTCTTT. Its protein product is CASRRDRTLNTEAFF.